This TCR beta chain is drawn from a study of blood T cells in healthy people across ages. This clonotype was detected only a few times. Its antigen is unidentified. Notes on the study in general: Unknown donor CMV status possibly confounded expanded clonotype changes.

Alongside a J-beta primer mix, a sample-barcoded 5' primer served in a second PCR lasting 7 to 11 cycles. TCRdb used MiXCR to reprocess the 5' RACE reads, holding one entry per CDR3 protein. The table includes 910,000 or so distinct CDR3 sequences, 45% to 60% detected once. All donors came from Russia, were Caucasian and healthy, and spanned ages roughly 6 to 95. The draw of peripheral blood yielded about 10 milliliters from each donor. The germline V gene has CDR1 LGHNA and CDR2 YSLEER. Trimming pared 0 bases from V and 3 bases from J, leaving 17 bases between. The CDR3 extends over 17 amino acids. This chain uses TRBV4-3 with TRBJ2-5; the D is unclear. This clonotype originated in an older woman in good health. The sample taken for sequencing was blood. The CDR3 bases are TGCGCCAGCAGCCAAGATATAAGGTCGAGCAGAAAAGAGACCCAGTACTTC. Translation gives CASSQDIRSSRKETQYF.